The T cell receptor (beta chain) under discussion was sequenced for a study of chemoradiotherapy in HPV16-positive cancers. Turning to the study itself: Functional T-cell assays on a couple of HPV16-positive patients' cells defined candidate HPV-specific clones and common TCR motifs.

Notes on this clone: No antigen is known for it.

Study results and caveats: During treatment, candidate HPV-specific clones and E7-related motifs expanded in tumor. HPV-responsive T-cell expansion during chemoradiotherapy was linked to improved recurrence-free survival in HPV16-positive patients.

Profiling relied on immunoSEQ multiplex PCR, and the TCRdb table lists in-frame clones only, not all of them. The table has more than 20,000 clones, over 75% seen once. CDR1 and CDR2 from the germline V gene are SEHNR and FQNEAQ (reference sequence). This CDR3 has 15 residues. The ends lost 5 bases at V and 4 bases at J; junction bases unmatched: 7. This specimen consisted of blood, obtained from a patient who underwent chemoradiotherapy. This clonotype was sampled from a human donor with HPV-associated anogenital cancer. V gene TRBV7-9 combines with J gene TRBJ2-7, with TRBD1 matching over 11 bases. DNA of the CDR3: TGTGCCAGCAGCCTCGGGACAGGGGGGGAGTACGAGCAGTACTTC. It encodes CASSLGTGGEYEQYF.